This TCR beta chain appears in the sequencing data of a study of blood T cell repertoires in COVID-19. Per the original methods: Nucleated cell counts were estimated from reference gene primer amplification. The protocol was immunoSEQ multiplex PCR, while the TCRdb copy is restricted to in-frame clones and leaves out a portion. Clonal size and the V and J genes are those of that table, whereas D and trimming came from the DNA. This table holds a few hundred thousand clones, 65% to 90% found once. CDR1 is SGHAT and CDR2 is FQNNGV in the germline V gene. V shed 5 bases and J shed 7 bases, with 14 bases lying between them. The CDR3 extends over 13 amino acids.

This receptor was taken from a woman between 40 and 50 years old with acute COVID-19. The sequenced sample was PBMCs or T cells enriched from blood (not recorded which). The chain recombines TRBV11-2 with TRBJ1-2; D ambiguous. CDR3 DNA: TGTGCCAGCAGCCCCACCCAACTACCTGGCTACACCTTC. Amino acid sequence: CASSPTQLPGYTF.